A single sample is the source of the 20 T cell receptor beta chains below, sequenced in a study of blood T cell repertoires in COVID-19. The repertoire was sequenced with immunoSEQ multiplex PCR; TCRdb's copy has only in-frame clones and lacks some. The table shows 270,000 or so clones, with under 90% occurring only once. The sample consisted of peripheral blood. These receptors were obtained from a woman aged 45 to 65 who had recovered from COVID-19.

A remark on this clone: The same CDR3 arises from other DNA sequences in this sample as well. The chain recombines TRBV6-6 with TRBJ1-6, with no clear D. The CDR3 consists of 14 residues. Trimming removed 3 bases at V and 7 bases at J, with 10 bases between. CDR1 and CDR2 from the germline V gene are MNHNY and SVGAGI (reference sequence). Written as DNA, the CDR3 is TGTGCCAGCAGTTATTCGGAGGGAAATTCACCCCTCCACTTT. This encodes CASSYSEGNSPLHF.

The chain couples TRBV28 to TRBJ1-6; unclear D gene. Germline-derived CDR1 and CDR2 are MDHEN and SYDVKM. The CDR3 covers 18 residues. Trimming stripped 6 bases from V and 5 bases from J, with 23 bases between. The DNA for the CDR3 is TGTGCCAGCAGCTCGCCCGGCGGCCGCGGGTCAAATAATTCACCCCTCCACTTT. It encodes CASSSPGGRGSNNSPLHF.

The chain has TRBV3-1 (or the pseudogene TRBV3-2) and TRBJ2-7; TRBD2 aligns across 7 bases. V lost 9 bases and J lost 1; bases outside the gene matches: 12. Germline CDR1 LGHDT, CDR2 YNNKEL (reference sequence). The CDR3 runs 15 residues. The CDR3 bases are TGTGCCAGGACCGCGGGGAGGGTATTGTCCTACGAGCAGTACTTC. Translating it yields CARTAGRVLSYEQYF.

The V and J genes are TRBV7-9 and TRBJ2-7; 10 bases align to TRBD2. CDR3 length: 15 residues. V was clipped by 5 bases and J by 4 bases; unmatched bases: 8. Germline CDR1 SEHNR, CDR2 FQNEAQ (reference sequence). The CDR3, as DNA: TGTGCCAGCAGCCGAGGCGGGACTAGCGAGTACGAGCAGTACTTC. Residues: CASSRGGTSEYEQYF.

The CDR3: CASSVAGGRYNEQFF. The CDR3 DNA follows: TGTGCCAGCAGTGTAGCGGGAGGGAGATACAATGAGCAGTTCTTC. The rearrangement uses TRBV28 and TRBJ2-1; 11 bases fit TRBD2. This CDR3 has 15 amino acids. Trimming at V came to 5 bases and at J to 4 bases, leaving 4 bases not matched to a gene. From germline, CDR1 is MDHEN and CDR2 SYDVKM.

This chain links TRBV27 with TRBJ1-2, with D maybe TRBD1 (6 bases). With 6 bases removed from V and 1 base from J, the gap between germline ends came to 18 bases. Germline CDR1 and CDR2: MNHEY and SMNVEV (reference sequence). The CDR3 sequence is 16 residues long. The CDR3 sequence: CASRVGGANLNYGYTF. The CDR3 coding sequence is TGTGCCAGCAGAGTGGGGGGGGCTAACCTTAACTATGGCTACACCTTC.

V and J are TRBV18 and TRBJ2-5, with 10 nucleotides matching TRBD2. Trimming cost V 1 base and J 1 base; bases outside gene matches: 0. This CDR3 is 15 amino acids long. From germline, CDR1 is KGHSH and CDR2 LQKENI. The chain's CDR3 is CASSPQRGGQETQYF. Here the CDR3 DNA reads TGTGCCAGCTCACCACAGCGGGGGGGCCAAGAGACCCAGTACTTC. The full variable domain, its missing parts supplied by reference TRBV18 and TRBJ2-5, is NAGVMQNPRHLVRRRGQEARLRCSPMKGHSHVYWYRQLPEEGLKFMVYLQKENIIDESGMPKERFSAEFPKEGPSILRIQQVVRGDSAAYFCASSPQRGGQETQYFGPGTRLLVL.

V usage is TRBV7-2 and J usage is TRBJ1-5; D is ambiguous. There are 15 residues in the CDR3. The V and J ends lost 0 bases and 6 bases respectively, with 12 bases between them. CDR1 is SGHTA and CDR2 is FQGNSA in the germline V gene. The CDR3 DNA reads as TGTGCCAGCAGCTTAGCTCCAGAGGGTCGTCAGCCCCAGCATTTT. Translation gives CASSLAPEGRQPQHF.

This chain links TRBV29-1 with TRBJ1-2, with 9 bases that match TRBD1. V dropped 4 bases and J dropped 2; count of bases not matched to a gene: 5. The CDR3 runs 14 residues. Germline V gene sequence: CDR1 SQVTM, CDR2 ANQGSEA. The CDR3 sequence: CSVGGGQGNYGYTF. In DNA form, the CDR3 reads TGCAGCGTTGGGGGCGGACAGGGGAACTATGGCTACACCTTC.

The chain carries TRBV28 and TRBJ1-5, with a possible D match to TRBD1 (6 bases). V was trimmed by 6 bases and J by 6 bases, leaving 24 bases between them. CDR3 length equals 17 residues. From germline, CDR1 is MDHEN and CDR2 SYDVKM. The CDR3 reads CASRLRGWGKLGQPQHF. CDR3 DNA sequence: TGTGCCAGCAGACTCAGGGGCTGGGGGAAGTTAGGTCAGCCCCAGCATTTT. The variable domain in full, completed from reference TRBV28 and TRBJ1-5, reads DVKVTQSSRYLVKRTGEKVFLECVQDMDHENMFWYRQDPGLGLRLIYFSYDVKMKEKGDIPEGYSVSREKKERFSLILESASTNQTSMYLCASRLRGWGKLGQPQHFGDGTRLSIL.

This chain connects TRBV6-6 to TRBJ2-1; 8 bases match TRBD2. After removal of 2 bases from V and 4 bases from J, the junction contained 7 bases not matched to a gene. CDR1 and CDR2 from the germline V gene are MNHNY and SVGAGI (reference sequence). The CDR3 totals 16 residues. CDR3 nucleotides: TGTGCCAGCAGTTACGAGGCGGGGGGATTGTACAATGAGCAGTTCTTC. Its protein product is CASSYEAGGLYNEQFF.

This clone appeared a single time. This rearrangement joins TRBV10-3 to TRBJ1-6, with 7 bases identical to TRBD1. Trimming cost V 10 bases and J 7 bases; bases outside gene matches: 10. The germline V gene encodes CDR1 ENHRY and CDR2 SYGVKD. The CDR3 has 14 residues. The CDR3 nucleotides are TGTGCCACCACCCTCCCGGGACAGAATTCACCCCTCCACTTT. Its protein product is CATTLPGQNSPLHF.

The V call is TRBV24-1, the J call TRBJ1-5, with D unresolved. CDR3 length: 12 amino acids. Germline loops: CDR1 KGHDR, CDR2 SFDVKD. V was shortened by 9 bases and J by 5 bases, with 10 bases between the two germline ends. The CDR3 region is CATPRRDQPQHF. CDR3 nucleotide sequence: TGTGCCACCCCACGGAGGGATCAGCCCCAGCATTTT.

The rearrangement links TRBV27 to TRBJ1-3; D ambiguous. The length of the CDR3 is 13 residues. V was clipped by 10 bases and J by 1 base, with 11 bases between them. CDR1 is MNHEY, CDR2 SMNVEV, per germline (reference sequence). The CDR3 protein is CAINGESGNTIYF. For the CDR3, the DNA is TGTGCCATCAATGGGGAGTCTGGAAACACCATATATTTT.

The chain has TRBV7-8 and TRBJ2-3; TRBD2 agrees at 12 bases. The CDR3 extends over 18 amino acids. Germline V gives CDR1 SGHVS, CDR2 FQNEAQ. The J segment lost 0 bases and the V segment lost 5 bases, leaving 9 bases of the junction unmatched. In nucleotides, the CDR3 is TGTGCCAGCAGCCCCTCTAGCGGGGGGGCGCCTAGCACAGATACGCAGTATTTT. Amino acids: CASSPSSGGAPSTDTQYF.

In its sample, this clone was seen once. The gene calls are TRBV11-3 and TRBJ2-3, with a possible D match to TRBD1 (7 bases). This CDR3 spans 17 amino acids. The V and J ends lost 1 base and 0 bases respectively, with 14 bases between them. Germline V gives CDR1 SGHNT, CDR2 YENEEA. The chain's CDR3 is CASSLAGDSPSTDTQYF. The DNA of the CDR3 is TGTGCCAGCAGCTTAGCGGGGGACAGCCCTAGCACAGATACGCAGTATTTT.

The V call is TRBV24-1, the J call TRBJ1-2, with 10 nucleotides matching TRBD1. Per germline, CDR1 KGHDR and CDR2 SFDVKD. V lost 5 bases and J lost 2; bases outside the gene matches: 13. The CDR3 contains 18 residues. CDR3 protein: CATSVSTSGTGVNYGYTF. In nucleotides, the CDR3 is TGTGCCACCAGTGTTTCAACTTCCGGGACAGGGGTGAACTATGGCTACACCTTC.

The chain employs TRBV7-2 and TRBJ2-1; 15 bases fit TRBD2. Unmatched junction bases numbered 5, after V lost 6 bases and J lost 2 bases. Germline CDR1 is SGHTA and CDR2 is FQGNSA. This CDR3 is built from 17 residues. CDR3 sequence (DNA): TGTGCCAGCAGTGGGACTAGCGGGGGGACAACCTACAATGAGCAGTTCTTC. Its translation is CASSGTSGGTTYNEQFF. Drawing the rest from reference TRBV7-2 and TRBJ2-1, the complete variable domain is GAGVSQSPSNKVTEKGKDVELRCDPISGHTALYWYRQSLGQGLEFLIYFQGNSAPDKSGLPSDRFSAERTGGSVSTLTIQRTQQEDSAVYLCASSGTSGGTTYNEQFFGPGTRLTVL.

This clone has just a few counts. The chain carries TRBV7-9 and TRBJ1-6, with D uncertain. The CDR3 runs 17 residues. V lost 5 bases and J 4 bases, leaving 18 bases between the germline ends. CDR1 is SEHNR and CDR2 is FQNEAQ in the germline V gene (reference sequence). CDR3 sequence (DNA): TGTGCCAGCAGCCCGAATGTAGGTGCACAGTATAATTCACCCCTCCACTTT. Translated, it gives CASSPNVGAQYNSPLHF.

There are a few counts of this clone. This chain uses TRBV30 with TRBJ2-1; 13 nucleotides agree with TRBD2. Unmatched junction bases numbered 3, after V lost 1 base and J lost 9 bases. The CDR3 spans 14 residues. Germline V gene sequence: CDR1 GTSNPN, CDR2 SVGIG (reference sequence). In DNA form, the CDR3 reads TGTGCCTGGAGTGGACTAGCGGGGGGAATTGAGCAGTTCTTC. Translating it yields CAWSGLAGGIEQFF.